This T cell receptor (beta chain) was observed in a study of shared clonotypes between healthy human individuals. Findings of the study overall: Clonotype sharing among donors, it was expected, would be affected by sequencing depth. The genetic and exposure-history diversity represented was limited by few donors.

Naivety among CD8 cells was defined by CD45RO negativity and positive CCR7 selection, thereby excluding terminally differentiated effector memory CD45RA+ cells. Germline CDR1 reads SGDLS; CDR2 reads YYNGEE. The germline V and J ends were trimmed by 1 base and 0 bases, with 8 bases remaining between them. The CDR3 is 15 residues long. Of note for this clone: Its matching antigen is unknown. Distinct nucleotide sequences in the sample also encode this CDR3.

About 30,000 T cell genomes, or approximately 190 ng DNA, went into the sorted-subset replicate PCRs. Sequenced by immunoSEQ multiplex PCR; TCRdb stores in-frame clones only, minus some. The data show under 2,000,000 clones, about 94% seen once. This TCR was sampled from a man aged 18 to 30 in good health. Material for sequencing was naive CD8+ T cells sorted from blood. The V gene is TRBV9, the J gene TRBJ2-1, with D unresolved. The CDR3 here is CASSVHRSSYNEQFF. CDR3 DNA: TGTGCCAGCAGCGTACACCGAAGCTCCTACAATGAGCAGTTCTTC.